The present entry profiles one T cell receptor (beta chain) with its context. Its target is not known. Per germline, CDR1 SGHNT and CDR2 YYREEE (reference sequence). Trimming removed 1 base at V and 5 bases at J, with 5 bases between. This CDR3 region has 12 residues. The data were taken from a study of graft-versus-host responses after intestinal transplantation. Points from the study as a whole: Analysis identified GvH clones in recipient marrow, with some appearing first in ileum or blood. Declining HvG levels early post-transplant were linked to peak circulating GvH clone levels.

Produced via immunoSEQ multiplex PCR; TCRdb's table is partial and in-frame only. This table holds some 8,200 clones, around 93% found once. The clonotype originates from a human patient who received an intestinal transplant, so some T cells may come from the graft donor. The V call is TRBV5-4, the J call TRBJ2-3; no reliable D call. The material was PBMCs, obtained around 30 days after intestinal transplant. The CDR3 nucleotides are TGTGCCAGCAGCTTGAGGCTAGATACGCAGTATTTT. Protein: CASSLRLDTQYF.